Listed here are 21 T cell receptor beta chains from one sample, sequenced in a study of CD4 T cells in relation to SARS-CoV-2 and coronaviruses. For these TCRs, the target antigens are not known. TCRdb's table, derived via immunoSEQ multiplex PCR, lists solely in-frame clones and lacks some. The repertoire holds roughly 20,000 clones, with approximately 82% as singletons. CD4+ T cells from unexposed donors were obtained before the COVID-19 pandemic (2011-2018). Isolation of CD4+ T cells took place after approximately 11 days in culture. The sequencing sample was made of CD4+ T cells from PBMCs, cultured in vitro. These receptors were collected from a human donor in good health.

The chain couples TRBV7-3 to TRBJ1-2; D is unresolved. This CDR3 is built from 13 residues. Germline-derived CDR1 and CDR2 are SGHTA and FQGTGA. The V end was cut by 0 bases, the J end by 4 bases, with 6 bases between. The DNA of the CDR3 is TGTGCCAGCAGCTTAACACCTCTCTATGGCTACACCTTC. It is translated as CASSLTPLYGYTF.

This clone was detected only a few times. The rearrangement joins TRBV7-3 to TRBJ1-5; a possible D gene is TRBD1 (5 bases). Trimming removed 5 bases at V and 5 bases at J, with 10 bases between. Germline V gene lookup returns CDR1 SGHTA and CDR2 FQGTGA. The CDR3 has 13 residues. CDR3 sequence reads: CASSRDGDQPQHF. As DNA, the CDR3 is TGTGCCAGCAGCCGGGACGGGGATCAGCCCCAGCATTTT.

The chain links TRBV10-2 to TRBJ1-1, with a tentative D call TRBD1 (5 bases). The CDR3 covers 16 residues. CDR1 WSHSY and CDR2 SAAADI come from the germline V gene. Trimming shortened V by 6 bases and J by 6 bases, and 23 bases separated the two germline ends. The CDR3, as DNA: TGCGCCAGCAGAGAGCCAGGAGGGGACCGAGACCCTGAAGCTTTCTTT. This sequence encodes CASREPGGDRDPEAFF.

The chain joins TRBV27 to TRBJ1-2; 8 bases fit TRBD1. Per germline, CDR1 MNHEY and CDR2 SMNVEV (reference sequence). V dropped 2 bases and J dropped 5; count of bases not matched to a gene: 13. The CDR3 is 17 amino acids. The DNA for the CDR3 is TGTGCCAGCAGTTTACAGGCCCTTCGGACAGGGTTTTATGGCTACACCTTC. This gives the protein CASSLQALRTGFYGYTF.

The J gene is TRBJ1-1, the V gene TRBV6-2 or TRBV6-3; D is unresolved. Germline lookup yields CDR1 MNHEY and CDR2 SVGEGT. V shed 2 bases and J shed 4 bases, with 14 bases lying between them. This CDR3 contains 15 residues. CDR3 nucleotide sequence: TGTGCCAGCAGTTACGATGAGTTTCCCGTCACTGAAGCTTTCTTT. Protein: CASSYDEFPVTEAFF.

This clone was detected only a few times. The chain joins TRBV9 to TRBJ2-1; D is unresolved. The CDR3 has 12 residues. The germline CDR1 and CDR2 sequences are SGDLS and YYNGEE. Trimming left V 5 bases short and J 8 bases short, with 11 bases between. Written as DNA, the CDR3 is TGTGCCAGCAGTGCCATCGTGGATGAGCAGTTCTTC. Its protein product is CASSAIVDEQFF.

DNA for the CDR3: TGTGCCAGCCTAATGAACACTGAAGCTTTCTTT. The encoded protein is CASLMNTEAFF. This chain connects TRBV2 to TRBJ1-1; D gene unclear. In germline, CDR1 is SNHLY, CDR2 FYNNEI. The CDR3 is 11 residues long. Trimming stripped 8 bases from V and 0 bases from J, with 4 bases between.

The chain joins TRBV2 to TRBJ2-1; 9 bases are shared with TRBD1. After removal of 2 bases from V and 0 bases from J, the junction contained 8 bases not matched to a gene. Germline assignment: CDR1 SNHLY and CDR2 FYNNEI. This CDR3 contains 18 residues. The DNA of the CDR3 is TGTGCCAGCAGTGAAAGACAGGGGGTCTACTCCTCCTACAATGAGCAGTTCTTC. This codes for CASSERQGVYSSYNEQFF.

The chain employs TRBV6-1 and TRBJ2-7; 9 bases map to TRBD1. This CDR3 is 16 amino acids long. The ends lost 3 bases at V and 0 bases at J; junction bases unmatched: 6. CDR1 and CDR2 from the germline V gene are MNHNS and SASEGT. The CDR3 region is CASSDGGQGNSYEQYF. The DNA of the CDR3 is TGTGCCAGCAGTGACGGGGGACAGGGCAACTCCTACGAGCAGTACTTC.

The chain joins TRBV28 to TRBJ2-7; D is possibly TRBD2 (5 bases). The V end was cut by 2 bases, the J end by 5 bases, with 7 bases between. Per the germline V gene, CDR1 is MDHEN and CDR2 is SYDVKM. CDR3 length: 12 residues. CDR3 DNA: TGTGCCAGCAGTTTAGTGCGGGACGAGCAGTACTTC. Its protein product is CASSLVRDEQYF.

The chain couples TRBV5-6 to TRBJ2-1, with TRBD2 matching over 8 bases. The CDR3 is 14 amino acids. V lost 7 bases and J lost 3; bases outside the gene matches: 6. CDR1 and CDR2 from the germline V gene are SGHDT and YYEEEE. CDR3 sequence reads: CASFKREFYNEQFF. The CDR3 DNA follows: TGTGCCAGCTTTAAGCGGGAGTTCTACAATGAGCAGTTCTTC.

This chain uses TRBV28 with TRBJ1-5; D may be TRBD1 (5 bases). CDR3 length equals 16 residues. V dropped 6 bases and J dropped 1 base, with 16 bases sitting between them. The germline V gene encodes CDR1 MDHEN and CDR2 SYDVKM. The CDR3: CASREGSGLSNQPQHF. CDR3 in DNA: TGTGCCAGCAGAGAGGGGTCCGGTCTGAGCAATCAGCCCCAGCATTTT.

This clone was seen only once. The V gene is TRBV28, the J gene TRBJ1-1; D uncertain. CDR1 and CDR2 from the germline V gene are MDHEN and SYDVKM. The CDR3 has 16 amino acids. V gave up 0 bases and J gave up 1 base, with 12 bases separating them. CDR3 loop: CASSLWGRGRNTEAFF. CDR3 nucleotide sequence: TGTGCCAGCAGTTTATGGGGGAGAGGCAGGAACACTGAAGCTTTCTTT.

This rearrangement joins TRBV18 to TRBJ2-3; 7 nucleotides match TRBD2. This CDR3 spans 16 amino acids. CDR1 and CDR2 (germline): KGHSH, LQKENI. J lost 5 bases, V lost 1 base, and 9 bases had no gene match. The CDR3 nucleotides are TGTGCCAGCTCACCACAACTAGCGAGGATAGTAGATACGCAGTATTTT. It yields the protein CASSPQLARIVDTQYF. Combining the CDR3 with reference TRBV18 and TRBJ2-3 gives the whole variable domain NAGVMQNPRHLVRRRGQEARLRCSPMKGHSHVYWYRQLPEEGLKFMVYLQKENIIDESGMPKERFSAEFPKEGPSILRIQQVVRGDSAAYFCASSPQLARIVDTQYFGPGTRLTVL.

This clone was observed a handful of times. The V and J genes are TRBV28 and TRBJ2-7, with D maybe TRBD1 (5 bases). The germline CDR1 and CDR2 sequences are MDHEN and SYDVKM. The CDR3 loop spans 13 amino acids. Trimming took 3 bases from V and 3 from J, leaving 9 bases between them. The CDR3 protein is CASSLTALYEQYF. CDR3 bases: TGTGCCAGCAGTTTGACAGCTCTCTACGAGCAGTACTTC.

This chain joins TRBV28 and TRBJ1-5; 7 positions match TRBD1. Germline V gene lookup returns CDR1 MDHEN and CDR2 SYDVKM. J gave up 1 base and V 5 bases, and 11 bases lay outside the gene matches. CDR3 length equals 17 residues. As DNA, the CDR3 is TGTGCCAGCAGTGCACCTCAGACAGGGTTGAGCAATCAGCCCCAGCATTTT. This codes for CASSAPQTGLSNQPQHF.

By proportion, this clone is large. The chain joins TRBV6-5 to TRBJ2-7; D might be TRBD1 (6 bases). CDR3 size: 15 residues. V gave up 6 bases and J gave up 0 bases, with 15 bases separating them. Germline V CDR1 and CDR2: MNHEY, SVGAGI. The CDR3: CASSKQGGSSYEQYF. In DNA form, the CDR3 reads TGTGCCAGCAGCAAACAGGGTGGGAGCTCCTACGAGCAGTACTTC.

The rearrangement uses TRBV9 and TRBJ1-2; maybe TRBD1 (6 bases). The ends were cut back, 0 bases at V and 4 bases at J, with 13 bases in the middle. CDR1 is SGDLS, CDR2 YYNGEE, per germline. The CDR3 sequence is 15 residues long. The CDR3 DNA follows: TGTGCCAGCAGCGTAGGGGGGGGCCAGGGCTATGGCTACACCTTC. As protein: CASSVGGGQGYGYTF. Together with reference TRBV9 and TRBJ1-2, the CDR3 gives the full variable domain: DSGVTQTPKHLITATGQRVTLRCSPRSGDLSVYWYQQSLDQGLQFLIQYYNGEERAKGNILERFSAQQFPDLHSELNLSSLELGDSALYFCASSVGGGQGYGYTFGSGTRLTVV.

V usage is TRBV9 and J usage is TRBJ2-7; D remains ambiguous. The CDR3 spans 14 residues. Trimming removed 4 bases from V and 1 base from J, with 12 bases in between. Per the germline V gene, CDR1 is SGDLS and CDR2 is YYNGEE. DNA for the CDR3: TGTGCCAGCAGCCTTGGATGGATTTCCTACGAGCAGTACTTC. Protein: CASSLGWISYEQYF.

The chain links TRBV5-1 to TRBJ1-4; 8 bases map to TRBD1. This CDR3 comprises 15 residues. Germline loops: CDR1 SGHRS, CDR2 YFSETQ. V lost 7 bases and J lost 1; bases outside the gene matches: 6. In nucleotides, the CDR3 is TGCGCCAGCGGACAGGGATGGGAAACTAATGAAAAACTGTTTTTT. It specifies CASGQGWETNEKLFF.

The rearrangement joins TRBV6-6 to TRBJ1-4; 7 bases match TRBD1. The CDR3 consists of 14 residues. Germline values: CDR1 MNHNY, CDR2 SVGAGI (reference sequence). V lost 4 bases and J lost 6; bases outside the gene matches: 5. CDR3 DNA: TGTGCCAGCAGTTTGACAGGGAGAGATGAAAAACTGTTTTTT. This translates into CASSLTGRDEKLFF.